These 19 T cell receptor beta chains were all obtained from the same sample, sequenced in a study of T-cell reconstitution after alpha-beta-depleted transplantation in children. Unique molecular identifiers were used in preparing the TCRbeta library. TCRdb redid the calling of the PCR reads with MiXCR, one entry per CDR3 protein. The repertoire includes about 830,000 distinct CDR3 sequences, 16% of them detected once, and approximately 4.5% sits in the top ten. This specimen consisted of PBMCs, mostly from graft donor cells, obtained 360 days after TCRalphabeta/CD19-depleted stem cell transplant. The origin of the receptors is a male patient younger than 18 who had a stem cell transplant for acute lymphoblastic leukemia, so the T cells may come from the graft donor.

The chain joins TRBV7-9 to TRBJ2-5; a weak D match, TRBD1 (6 bases). CDR3 size: 14 residues. Germline CDR1 is SEHNR and CDR2 is FQNEAQ (reference sequence). The V end lost 3 bases, the J end lost 2 bases, and 10 bases lay between the germline ends. The DNA of the CDR3 is TGTGCCAGCAGCTTCTCAACAGGGCAAGAGACCCAGTACTTC. It is translated as CASSFSTGQETQYF.

This chain links TRBV9 with TRBJ2-1; TRBD2 aligns across 7 bases. The CDR3 is 15 amino acids. The V and J ends lost 4 bases and 7 bases, in that order; junction bases with no gene match: 11. Germline CDR1 is SGDLS and CDR2 is YYNGEE. As DNA, the CDR3 is TGTGCCAGCAGCCGCCTGAGATGGGGGGGGAATGAGCAGTTCTTC. Translation: CASSRLRWGGNEQFF.

This chain links TRBV29-1 with TRBJ2-6; no reliable D call. The CDR3 runs 15 residues. Looked up from germline, CDR1 is SQVTM and CDR2 is ANQGSEA. V was trimmed by 5 bases and J by 0 bases, leaving 11 bases between them. This chain's CDR3 is CSVMGPSSGANVLTF. The CDR3 bases are TGCAGCGTTATGGGTCCGTCCTCTGGGGCCAACGTCCTGACTTTC.

Only a few counts were recorded for this clonotype. The chain uses TRBV11-1 and TRBJ1-2, with D uncertain. This CDR3 has 14 residues. Trimming pared 5 bases from V and 4 bases from J, leaving 14 bases between. Germline V CDR1 and CDR2: SGHAT, FQDESV (reference sequence). The CDR3 bases are TGTGCCAGCAGCCCATCCCGGGCCTTCTATGGCTACACCTTC. Residues: CASSPSRAFYGYTF.

This clonotype was observed a handful of times. The chain couples TRBV7-8 to TRBJ2-1; TRBD2 matches 13 bases. This CDR3 comprises 19 residues. Germline V gene data show CDR1 as SGHVS and CDR2 as FQNEAQ. V trimming: 5 bases; J trimming: 0 bases; junction bases outside the gene matches: 10. CDR3: CASSPQGLAGTNSYNEQFF. Here the CDR3 DNA reads TGTGCCAGCAGCCCCCAGGGACTAGCGGGAACTAACTCCTACAATGAGCAGTTCTTC.

The gene calls are TRBV7-7 and TRBJ2-5; D is undetermined. CDR3 length: 15 amino acids. In germline, CDR1 is SSHAT, CDR2 FNYEAQ (reference sequence). Trimming cost V 2 bases and J 2 bases, with 12 bases left between them. CDR3 region: CASSLYGTDQETQYF. In nucleotides, the CDR3 is TGTGCCAGCAGCTTATATGGCACAGATCAAGAGACCCAGTACTTC.

V gene TRBV4-1 combines with J gene TRBJ2-2; D is perhaps TRBD1 or TRBD2 (6 bases each). The V gene's germline CDR1 is MGHRA and CDR2 YSYEKL. V lost 3 bases and J lost 1, with 15 bases in between. This CDR3 is 17 amino acids long. The chain's CDR3 is CASSHTRGERNTGELFF. CDR3 nucleotide sequence: TGCGCCAGCAGCCATACAAGGGGGGAGCGGAACACCGGGGAGCTGTTTTTT.

V is TRBV5-1 and J is TRBJ2-3, with a possible D match to TRBD2 (6 bases). The CDR3 runs 15 residues. With 1 base removed from V and 0 bases from J, the gap between germline ends came to 9 bases. Germline CDR1 and CDR2: SGHRS and YFSETQ. The CDR3 is CASSLSSDSTDTQYF. Written as DNA, the CDR3 is TGCGCCAGCAGCTTGTCTAGCGACAGCACAGATACGCAGTATTTT.

This clonotype was seen repeatedly, ten times or more. The junction shows a germline mismatch at one end, possibly a read error. The chain is built from TRBV25-1 and TRBJ2-4; 8 nucleotides match TRBD2. CDR3 length: 11 amino acids. CDR1 is MGHDK and CDR2 is SYGVNS in the germline V gene. CDR3 region: CASTPGTSLHF. The DNA of the CDR3 is TGTGCCAGCACCCCCGGGACTAGTTTGCACTTC.

This clonotype was seen a few times. The CDR3, as DNA: TGTGCCAGCAGCACGAAAATAGGGGGGGGTGAGCAGTTCTTC. Translated: CASSTKIGGGEQFF. This chain connects TRBV11-2 to TRBJ2-1; a possible D gene is TRBD2 (7 bases). The CDR3 is 14 residues long. The V end lost 5 bases, the J end lost 9 bases, and 17 bases lay between the germline ends. The germline CDR1 and CDR2 sequences are SGHAT and FQNNGV.

The rearrangement joins TRBV11-2 to TRBJ2-5; TRBD1 aligns across 9 bases. The CDR3 spans 12 residues. Unmatched junction bases numbered 8, after V lost 4 bases and J lost 14 bases. Germline assignment: CDR1 SGHAT and CDR2 FQNNGV. The CDR3 region has the DNA TGTGCCAGCAGCTACCGGACAGGGGAATCCTACTTC. Translating it yields CASSYRTGESYF.

This clonotype has a count of ten or more. The CDR3 coding sequence is TGTGCCAGCAGTTGGAGCGGGAGGGACACAGATACGCAGTATTTT. This encodes CASSWSGRDTDTQYF. The V gene is TRBV6-5, the J gene TRBJ2-3; the match to TRBD2 covers 10 bases. Germline trimming cut 4 bases from V and 2 bases from J; bases unmatched to any gene: 3. CDR3 length equals 15 residues. The germline V gene encodes CDR1 MNHEY and CDR2 SVGAGI.

This clonotype was counted between two and nine times. The V and J genes are TRBV11-2 and TRBJ2-6, with D perhaps assigned TRBD1 or TRBD2 (5 bases each). V dropped 0 bases and J dropped 0 bases, with 9 bases sitting between them. Germline CDR1 SGHAT, CDR2 FQNNGV. The CDR3 runs 17 residues. CDR3 region: CASSLEGRSSGANVLTF. The CDR3 DNA reads TGTGCCAGCAGCTTAGAGGGACGAAGCTCTGGGGCCAACGTCCTGACTTTC.

This clonotype appeared many times. V usage is TRBV5-1 and J usage is TRBJ1-2; D is undetermined. CDR1 and CDR2 (germline): SGHRS, YFSETQ. The CDR3 has 13 residues. The germline V and J ends were trimmed by 7 bases and 2 bases, with 12 bases remaining between them. The CDR3 DNA is TGCGCCAGCGGATTAACATGGAACTATGGCTACACCTTC. Its protein is CASGLTWNYGYTF.

A few counts support this clonotype. This rearrangement joins TRBV12-3 or TRBV12-4 to TRBJ2-3; D not resolved. V lost 7 bases to trimming and J lost 4 bases, with 18 bases between them. The CDR3 covers 15 residues. The DNA for the CDR3 is TGTGCCAGCACCCCCCGCGCCCAGGACCCAGATACGCAGTATTTT. This encodes CASTPRAQDPDTQYF.

This clonotype showed up just a few times. V and J are TRBV7-9 and TRBJ2-7; maybe TRBD2 (5 bases). This CDR3 contains 13 residues. The V end lost 1 base, the J end lost 7 bases, and 11 bases lay between the germline ends. Germline CDR1 reads SEHNR; CDR2 reads FQNEAQ (reference sequence). Here the CDR3 DNA reads TGTGCCAGCAGCTTAGTCGGGCCGGGGGAGCAGTACTTC. Translating it yields CASSLVGPGEQYF.

V and J are TRBV12-3 or TRBV12-4 and TRBJ2-3, with D perhaps given as TRBD1 or TRBD2 (5 bases each). This CDR3 has 15 amino acids. V was trimmed by 5 bases and J by 2 bases, leaving 14 bases between them. The CDR3 region is CASSRGPLNTDTQYF. In nucleotides, the CDR3 is TGTGCCAGCAGTAGGGGACCTTTGAACACAGATACGCAGTATTTT.

The chain is built from TRBV24-1 and TRBJ1-1; D may be TRBD1 (6 bases). Germline V lookup: CDR1 KGHDR, CDR2 SFDVKD. The CDR3 extends over 13 amino acids. The V end was cut by 7 bases, the J end by 1 base, with 9 bases between. DNA for the CDR3: TGTGCCACCAGAGGACAGAGGAACACTGAAGCTTTCTTT. It translates to CATRGQRNTEAFF.

This clonotype was seen a single time. The chain has TRBV12-3 or TRBV12-4 and TRBJ1-3; D may be TRBD1 (6 bases). V lost 3 bases, J lost 2 bases, and 11 bases lay in between. CDR3 size: 15 residues. The DNA for the CDR3 is TGTGCCAGCAGTTTTACAGGGAACCCTGGAAACACCATATATTTT. Amino acid sequence: CASSFTGNPGNTIYF.